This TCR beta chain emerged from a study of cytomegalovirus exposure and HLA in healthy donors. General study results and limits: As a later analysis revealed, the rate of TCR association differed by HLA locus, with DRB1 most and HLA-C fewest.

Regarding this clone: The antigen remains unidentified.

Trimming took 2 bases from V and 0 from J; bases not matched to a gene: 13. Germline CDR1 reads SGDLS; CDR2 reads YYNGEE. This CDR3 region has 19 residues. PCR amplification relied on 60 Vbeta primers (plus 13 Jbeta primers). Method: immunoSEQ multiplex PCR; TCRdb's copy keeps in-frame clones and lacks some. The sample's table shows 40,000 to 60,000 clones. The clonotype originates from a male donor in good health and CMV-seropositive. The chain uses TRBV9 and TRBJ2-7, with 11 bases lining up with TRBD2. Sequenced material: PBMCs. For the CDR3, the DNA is TGTGCCAGCAGCGTTCAGGCTCAGGGACTAGCGGTCTTCTCCTACGAGCAGTACTTC. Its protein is CASSVQAQGLAVFSYEQYF.